These 6 T cell receptor beta chains were sequenced from one sample in a study of cytomegalovirus exposure and HLA in healthy donors. PCR amplification relied on 60 Vbeta primers (plus 13 Jbeta primers). Sequencing was performed with immunoSEQ multiplex PCR; in TCRdb, only in-frame clones are kept and a portion is missing. The data show fewer than 200,000 clones, around 88% seen once. The source material was PBMCs. Receptors were obtained from a man aged 35-49 years in good health and CMV-seropositive.

This chain links TRBV5-1 with TRBJ2-5; TRBD2 matches at 12 bases. The CDR3 is 17 amino acids. V lost 4 bases to trimming and J lost 4 bases; unmatched junction nucleotides: 11. Germline lookup yields CDR1 SGHRS and CDR2 YFSETQ. The chain's CDR3 is CASSAGLAGRVRETQYF. CDR3 bases: TGCGCCAGCAGCGCCGGACTAGCGGGACGAGTAAGAGAGACCCAGTACTTC.

The CDR3 sequence is CASSTQGANYEQYF. The CDR3 nucleotides are TGTGCCAGCAGTACCCAGGGGGCTAACTACGAGCAGTACTTC. The rearrangement uses TRBV2 and TRBJ2-7, with 8 positions matching TRBD1. Germline-derived CDR1 and CDR2 are SNHLY and FYNNEI. The length of the CDR3 is 14 residues. J lost 3 bases, V lost 5 bases, and 6 bases had no gene match. The whole variable domain, remainder taken from reference TRBV2 and TRBJ2-7, is EPEVTQTPSHQVTQMGQEVILRCVPISNHLYFYWYRQILGQKVEFLVSFYNNEISEKSEIFDDQFSVERPDGSNFTLKIRSTKLEDSAMYFCASSTQGANYEQYFGPGTRLTVT.

J is TRBJ2-5 and V is TRBV19; possibly TRBD1 for D (6 bases). V lost 4 bases, J lost 4 bases, and 13 bases lay in between. Germline loops: CDR1 LNHDA, CDR2 SQIVND (reference sequence). This CDR3 has 14 amino acids. This chain's CDR3 is CASSTQGSRETQYF. CDR3 coding DNA: TGTGCCAGTAGTACCCAGGGGAGTAGAGAGACCCAGTACTTC.

In DNA form, the CDR3 reads TGCAGCGTTTTATTAGGGGCCCGAGAAGCTTTCTTT. It yields the protein CSVLLGAREAFF. The chain uses TRBV29-1 and TRBJ1-1, with D perhaps matching TRBD1 (5 bases). V lost 5 bases to trimming and J lost 8 bases, with 15 bases between them. This CDR3 spans 12 amino acids. Germline CDR1 SQVTM, CDR2 ANQGSEA.

V gene TRBV6-5 combines with J gene TRBJ1-4; D is unclear. V was clipped by 5 bases and J by 0 bases, with 10 bases between them. The germline V gene has CDR1 MNHEY and CDR2 SVGAGI. The CDR3 spans 15 residues. CDR3 nucleotide sequence: TGTGCCAGCAGTCCCCAACACGCAACTAATGAAAAACTGTTTTTT. The encoded protein is CASSPQHATNEKLFF.

The chain links TRBV2 to TRBJ1-4; TRBD1 is a possible D gene (5 bases). V lost 3 bases to trimming and J lost 3 bases, with 8 bases between them. The CDR3 is 14 amino acids. Germline CDR1 reads SNHLY; CDR2 reads FYNNEI. In DNA form, the CDR3 reads TGTGCCAGCAGTGACCAGGGCCCTAATGAAAAACTGTTTTTT. Residues: CASSDQGPNEKLFF.